One sample yielded the 11 T cell receptor beta chains listed below, sequenced in a study of T cells after yellow fever vaccination. From the 5' RACE reads, TCRdb called clonotypes with MiXCR, one entry per CDR3 protein. The sample lists roughly 65,000 distinct CDR3 sequences; around 6.2% were seen once. The sample here was CD4+ T cells sorted from PBMCs, taken less than 18 days after the first yellow fever vaccination. The receptors were gathered from a man between 18 and 29 years old who received the YFV17D yellow fever vaccine.

Ten or more counts support this clonotype. V and J are TRBV2 and TRBJ2-4; 8 nucleotides agree with TRBD1. Germline trimming cut 6 bases from V and 9 bases from J; bases unmatched to any gene: 10. The CDR3 contains 14 residues. Germline assignment: CDR1 SNHLY and CDR2 FYNNEI. The CDR3 loop reads CASRADRVIAIQYF. The CDR3 nucleotides are TGTGCCAGCAGGGCGGACAGGGTTATCGCCATTCAGTACTTC. The full variable domain, in which reference TRBV2 and TRBJ2-4 provide the parts outside the CDR3, is EPEVTQTPSHQVTQMGQEVILRCVPISNHLYFYWYRQILGQKVEFLVSFYNNEISEKSEIFDDQFSVERPDGSNFTLKIRSTKLEDSAMYFCASRADRVIAIQYFGAGTRLSVL.

Concerning this clonotype itself: A much larger clonotype is one base distant, so this may be a read error. The chain joins TRBV6-2 or TRBV6-3 to TRBJ1-5; D is uncertain. CDR3 length: 15 residues. Germline V gene sequence: CDR1 MNHEY, CDR2 SVGEGT. DNA of the CDR3: TGTGCCAGCAGTTACTCGATACTGTTCGGTCAGCCCCATCATTTT. Amino acids: CASSYSILFGQPHHF.

At least ten counts were recorded for this clonotype. This chain joins TRBV30 and TRBJ1-4; D is unresolved. The CDR3 loop spans 12 amino acids. V was shortened by 1 base and J by 8 bases, with 8 bases between the two germline ends. Germline CDR1 reads GTSNPN; CDR2 reads SVGIG (reference sequence). CDR3 DNA sequence: TGTGCCTGGAGTGGCGGAGGCGAAAAACTGTTTTTT. Protein: CAWSGGGEKLFF. Drawing the rest from reference TRBV30 and TRBJ1-4, the complete variable domain is SQTIHQWPATLVQPVGSPLSLECTVEGTSNPNLYWYRQAAGRGLQLLFYSVGIGQISSEVPQNLSASRPQDRQFILSSKKLLLSDSGFYLCAWSGGGEKLFFGSGTQLSVL.

This clonotype was observed many times. The chain carries TRBV4-1 and TRBJ2-2, with 7 bases fitting TRBD1. Germline CDR1 reads MGHRA; CDR2 reads YSYEKL. This CDR3 is 14 amino acids long. Losses at the gene ends were 4 bases for V and 4 bases for J; bases not matched to a gene: 3. The CDR3 region is CASSLGQATGELFF. The CDR3 nucleotides are TGCGCCAGCAGCCTTGGACAGGCCACCGGGGAGCTGTTTTTT.

This clonotype was found many times. The chain is built from TRBV19 and TRBJ2-7; TRBD1 agrees at 8 bases. Germline V lookup: CDR1 LNHDA, CDR2 SQIVND (reference sequence). This CDR3 has 13 residues. V shed 8 bases, J shed 4 bases, and the junction held 7 bases outside the gene matches. The CDR3 DNA sequence: TGTGCCAGTTCGACAGGGGTGTTTTACGAGCAGTACTTC. Translating it yields CASSTGVFYEQYF.

This clonotype has ten or more counts. The chain combines TRBV20-1 with TRBJ1-1; D gene unclear. V was shortened by 0 bases and J by 12 bases, with 17 bases between the two germline ends. The CDR3 has 13 amino acids. The germline V gene encodes CDR1 DFQATT and CDR2 SNEGSKA (reference sequence). For the CDR3, the DNA is TGCAGTGCTAGAGATGAAGGAGGGTTGTCGACTTTCTTT. Encoded protein: CSARDEGGLSTFF.

In this sample, this clonotype turned up many times. CDR3 DNA sequence: TGTGCCAGCAGCGGGCGGGACAGGGGGACGGTAATTAGCAGCACTGAAGCTTTCTTT. The encoded protein is CASSGRDRGTVISSTEAFF. This chain joins TRBV7-9 and TRBJ1-1, with 11 bases matching TRBD1. This CDR3 is 19 amino acids long. Germline CDR1 reads SEHNR; CDR2 reads FQNEAQ (reference sequence). V lost 5 bases and J lost 4; bases outside the gene matches: 18.

The rearrangement links TRBV7-3 to TRBJ2-1, with D maybe TRBD1 (5 bases). The ends were cut back, 2 bases at V and 6 bases at J, with 8 bases in the middle. Germline V gene lookup returns CDR1 SGHTA and CDR2 FQGTGA. The CDR3 runs 13 residues. CDR3: CASSLGRANEQFF. The DNA of the CDR3 is TGTGCCAGCAGCTTAGGCAGGGCCAATGAGCAGTTCTTC.

At least ten counts were recorded for this clonotype. V gene TRBV7-2 combines with J gene TRBJ1-1; no clear D gene. Germline lookup yields CDR1 SGHTA and CDR2 FQGNSA. The CDR3 is made up of 12 amino acids. V was pared by 5 bases and J by 5 bases, with 9 bases between. The CDR3 protein is CASSLGRTEAFF. As DNA, the CDR3 is TGTGCCAGCAGCCTAGGGAGAACTGAAGCTTTCTTT. The full variable domain, completed using reference TRBV7-2 and TRBJ1-1, is GAGVSQSPSNKVTEKGKDVELRCDPISGHTALYWYRQSLGQGLEFLIYFQGNSAPDKSGLPSDRFSAERTGGSVSTLTIQRTQQEDSAVYLCASSLGRTEAFFGQGTRLTVV.

The chain combines TRBV13 with TRBJ1-2; D remains unclear. Germline-derived CDR1 and CDR2 are PRHDT and FYEKMQ (reference sequence). V was trimmed by 9 bases and J by 0 bases, leaving 20 bases between them. The CDR3 has 16 amino acids. Here the CDR3 reads CARGPGARPANYGYTF. CDR3 nucleotides: TGTGCCAGGGGCCCGGGAGCCCGACCAGCTAACTATGGCTACACCTTC.

This clonotype has ten or more counts. V and J are TRBV11-2 and TRBJ2-5, with D maybe TRBD1 (5 bases). The CDR3 has 16 residues. Deletions cut 5 bases from V and 2 bases from J, with 18 bases between. Germline values: CDR1 SGHAT, CDR2 FQNNGV. CDR3 protein: CASSPLLTTAQETQYF. The DNA of the CDR3 is TGTGCCAGCAGCCCGCTTTTGACGACAGCTCAAGAGACCCAGTACTTC.